The rows below give T cell receptor beta chains drawn from one sample of a study of blood T cell repertoires in COVID-19. Sequencing used immunoSEQ multiplex PCR; TCRdb keeps in-frame clones, though not all of them. This table has about 220,000 clones, 82% appearing once. Sequenced sample: PBMCs or T cells enriched from blood (not recorded which). The receptors derive from a woman aged 60-75 years who had recovered from COVID-19. CDR3s include the opening cysteine and the closing phenylalanine or tryptophan. Size tells how often a clone was seen (once, few, many) or the class of an expanded clone, and some rows leave it out.

clone_size | j_call | v_call | cdr3_aa
few | TRBJ2-7 | TRBV4-1 | CASSQVPGQGEYEQYF
few | TRBJ1-4 | TRBV19 | CASSIKGAGVSEKLFF
NA | TRBJ2-3 | TRBV12-5 | CASGFPLTPGLVRDTQYF
NA | TRBJ1-6 | TRBV5-6 | CASSLNGQVYNSPLHF
NA | TRBJ2-2 | TRBV14 | CASSQARSGELFF
once | TRBJ1-6 | TRBV4-1 | CASSQEPIGGVGSPLHF
once | TRBJ1-4 | TRBV29-1 | CSATGTGSSKNEKLFF
NA | TRBJ1-2 | TRBV27 | CASSFWGGESGYTF
NA | TRBJ2-1 | TRBV27 | CASSPDSRSYNEQFF
once | TRBJ2-1 | TRBV27 | CASSLAGGPSSYNEQFF
NA | TRBJ2-5 | TRBV27 | CASSHRRAAAGETQYF
NA | TRBJ2-1 | TRBV5-4 | CASSKGLLDSYNEQFF
NA | TRBJ2-5 | TRBV11-2 | CASSPTRSQETQYF
NA | TRBJ1-6 | TRBV19 | CASSIAGDRNSPLHF
NA | TRBJ2-2 | TRBV11-2 | CASSQQGVANTGELFF
NA | TRBJ2-5 | TRBV29-1 | CSVLGAWETQYF
few | TRBJ2-2 | TRBV4-1 | CASSQGGGGRNTGELFF
NA | TRBJ1-1 | TRBV29-1 | CSVSTGGNTEAFF
NA | TRBJ1-2 | TRBV12-3/TRBV12-4 | CATRGGYTF
NA | TRBJ1-3 | TRBV5-5 | CASSFQGPGTSGNTIYF
NA | TRBJ1-6 | TRBV7-2 | CASSSNRVPNSPLHF
NA | TRBJ1-1 | TRBV29-1 | CSVESRSGEGTEAFF
NA | TRBJ1-2 | TRBV10-1 | CASSESRGLPPNYGYTF
NA | TRBJ2-3 | TRBV7-2 | CASRAGGQTQYF
NA | TRBJ1-6 | TRBV2 | CASSEVGGGNSPLHF
NA | TRBJ1-5 | TRBV7-9 | CASSSQGRQHF